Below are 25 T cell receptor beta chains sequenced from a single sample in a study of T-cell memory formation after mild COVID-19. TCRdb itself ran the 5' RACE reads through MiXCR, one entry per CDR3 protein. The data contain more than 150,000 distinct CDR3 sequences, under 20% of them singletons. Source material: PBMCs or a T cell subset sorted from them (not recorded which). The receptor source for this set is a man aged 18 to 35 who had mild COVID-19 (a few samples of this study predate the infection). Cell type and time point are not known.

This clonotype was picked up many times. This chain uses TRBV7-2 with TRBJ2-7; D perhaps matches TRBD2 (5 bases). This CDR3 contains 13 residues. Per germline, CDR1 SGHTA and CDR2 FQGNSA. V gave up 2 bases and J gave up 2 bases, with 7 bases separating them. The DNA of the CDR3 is TGTGCCAGCAGCTTACGAGGGACCTACGAGCAGTACGTC. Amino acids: CASSLRGTYEQYV.

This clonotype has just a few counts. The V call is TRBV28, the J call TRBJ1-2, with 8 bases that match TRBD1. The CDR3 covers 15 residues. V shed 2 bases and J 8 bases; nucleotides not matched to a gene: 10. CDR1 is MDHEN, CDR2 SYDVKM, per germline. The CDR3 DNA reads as TGTGCCAGCAGTTTACCAAGCGGACAGGGTATCGGCTACACCTTC. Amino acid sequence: CASSLPSGQGIGYTF.

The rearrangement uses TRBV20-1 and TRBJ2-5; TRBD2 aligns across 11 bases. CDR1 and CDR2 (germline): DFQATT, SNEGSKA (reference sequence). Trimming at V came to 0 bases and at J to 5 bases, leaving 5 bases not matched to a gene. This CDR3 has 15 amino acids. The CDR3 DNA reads TGCAGTGCTAGAGAGACTAGCGGGGCCGGGGAGACCCAGTACTTC. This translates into CSARETSGAGETQYF.

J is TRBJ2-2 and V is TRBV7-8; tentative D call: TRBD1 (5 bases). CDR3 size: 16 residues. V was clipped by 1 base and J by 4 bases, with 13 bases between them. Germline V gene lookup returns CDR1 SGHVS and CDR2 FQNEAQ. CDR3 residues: CASSLVSGRVTGELFF. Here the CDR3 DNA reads TGTGCCAGCAGCTTAGTTTCGGGCAGGGTCACCGGGGAGCTGTTTTTT.

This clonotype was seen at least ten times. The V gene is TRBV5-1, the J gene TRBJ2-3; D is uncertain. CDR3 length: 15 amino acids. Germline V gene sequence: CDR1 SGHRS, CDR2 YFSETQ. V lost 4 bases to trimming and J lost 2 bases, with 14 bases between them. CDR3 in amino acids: CASSRVFDPTDTQYF. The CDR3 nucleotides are TGCGCCAGCAGCCGTGTATTCGACCCCACAGATACGCAGTATTTT.

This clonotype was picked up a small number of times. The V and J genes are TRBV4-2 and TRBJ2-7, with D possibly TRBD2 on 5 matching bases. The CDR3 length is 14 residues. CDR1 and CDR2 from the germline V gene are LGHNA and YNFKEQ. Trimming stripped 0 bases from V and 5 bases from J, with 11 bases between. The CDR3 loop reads CASSQDRRADEQYF. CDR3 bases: TGTGCCAGCAGCCAAGATAGGAGAGCGGACGAGCAGTACTTC.

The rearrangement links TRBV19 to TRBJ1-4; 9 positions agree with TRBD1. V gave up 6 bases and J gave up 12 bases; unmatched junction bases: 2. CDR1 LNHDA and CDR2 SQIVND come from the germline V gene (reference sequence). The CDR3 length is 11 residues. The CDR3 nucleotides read TGTGCCAGTAGGCGGACAGGGGAACTGTTTTTT. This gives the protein CASRRTGELFF. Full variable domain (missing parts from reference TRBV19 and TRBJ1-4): DGGITQSPKYLFRKEGQNVTLSCEQNLNHDAMYWYRQDPGQGLRLIYYSQIVNDFQKGDIAEGYSVSREKKESFPLTVTSAQKNPTAFYLCASRRTGELFFGSGTQLSVL.

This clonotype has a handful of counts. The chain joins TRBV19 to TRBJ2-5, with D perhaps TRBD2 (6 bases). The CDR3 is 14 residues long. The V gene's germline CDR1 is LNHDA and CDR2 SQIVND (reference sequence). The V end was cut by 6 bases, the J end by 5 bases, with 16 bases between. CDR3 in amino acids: CASREGPGRETQYF. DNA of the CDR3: TGTGCCAGTAGGGAGGGGCCGGGACGGGAGACCCAGTACTTC.

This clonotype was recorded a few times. This CDR3 is CASGRGNSYEQYV. For the CDR3, the DNA is TGTGCCAGCGGCCGGGGGAACTCCTACGAGCAGTACGTC. The chain employs TRBV14 and TRBJ2-7; a weak D match, TRBD2 (6 bases). The germline V gene encodes CDR1 SGHDN and CDR2 FVKESK. The CDR3 extends over 13 amino acids. Trimming left V 8 bases short and J 0 bases short, with 11 bases between.

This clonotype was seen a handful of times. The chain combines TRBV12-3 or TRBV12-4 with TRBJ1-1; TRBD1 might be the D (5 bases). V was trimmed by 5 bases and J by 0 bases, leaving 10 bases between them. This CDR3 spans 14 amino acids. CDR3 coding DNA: TGTGCCAGCAGTCGAATGGGACTGAACACTGAAGCTTTCTTT. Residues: CASSRMGLNTEAFF.

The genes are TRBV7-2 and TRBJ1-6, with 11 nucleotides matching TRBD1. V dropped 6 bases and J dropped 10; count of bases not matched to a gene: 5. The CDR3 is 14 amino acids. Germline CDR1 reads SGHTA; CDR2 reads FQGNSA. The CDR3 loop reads CASSTGTGGSPLHF. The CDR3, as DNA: TGTGCCAGCAGTACCGGGACAGGGGGATCACCCCTCCACTTT.

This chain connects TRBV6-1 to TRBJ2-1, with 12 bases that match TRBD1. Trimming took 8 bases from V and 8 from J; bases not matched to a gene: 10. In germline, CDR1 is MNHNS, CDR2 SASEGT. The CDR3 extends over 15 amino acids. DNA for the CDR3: TGTGCCAGCGCACGGGCCGGGACAGGGGGCGATGAGCAGTTCTTC. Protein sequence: CASARAGTGGDEQFF.

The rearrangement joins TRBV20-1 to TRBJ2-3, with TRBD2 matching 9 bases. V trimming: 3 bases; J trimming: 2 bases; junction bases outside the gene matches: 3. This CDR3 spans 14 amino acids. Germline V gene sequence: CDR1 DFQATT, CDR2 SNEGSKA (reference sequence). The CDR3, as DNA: TGCAGTGCTAGTCTAGCGGGATCCACAGATACGCAGTATTTT. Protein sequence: CSASLAGSTDTQYF.

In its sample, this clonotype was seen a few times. The CDR3 loop reads CATSKGGGHQPQHF. DNA of the CDR3: TGTGCCACCAGCAAAGGGGGGGGACATCAGCCCCAGCATTTT. The chain links TRBV15 to TRBJ1-5; TRBD1 might be the D (6 bases). The CDR3 length is 14 residues. V was shortened by 4 bases and J by 5 bases, with 12 bases between the two germline ends. Germline V CDR1 and CDR2: LNHNV, YYDKDF (reference sequence).

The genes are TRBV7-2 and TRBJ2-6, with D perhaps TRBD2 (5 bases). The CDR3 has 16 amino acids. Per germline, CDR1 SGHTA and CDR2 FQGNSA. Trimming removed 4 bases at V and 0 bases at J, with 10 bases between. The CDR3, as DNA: TGTGCCAGCAGCTGGCGGCTAGCCTCTGGGGCCAACGTCCTGACTTTC. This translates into CASSWRLASGANVLTF.

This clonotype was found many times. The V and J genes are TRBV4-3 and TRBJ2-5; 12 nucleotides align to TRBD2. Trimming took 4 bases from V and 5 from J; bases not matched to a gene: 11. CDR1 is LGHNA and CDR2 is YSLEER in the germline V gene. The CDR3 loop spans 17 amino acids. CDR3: CASSPQGLAGNGETQYF. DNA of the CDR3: TGCGCCAGCAGCCCACAAGGACTAGCGGGGAATGGGGAGACCCAGTACTTC.

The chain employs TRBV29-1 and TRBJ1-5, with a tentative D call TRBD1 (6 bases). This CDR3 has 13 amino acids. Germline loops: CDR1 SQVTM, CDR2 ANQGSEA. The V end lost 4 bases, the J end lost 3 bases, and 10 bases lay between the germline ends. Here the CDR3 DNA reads TGCAGCGTTGTACAGGGCCTCAATCAGCCCCAGCATTTT. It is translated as CSVVQGLNQPQHF.

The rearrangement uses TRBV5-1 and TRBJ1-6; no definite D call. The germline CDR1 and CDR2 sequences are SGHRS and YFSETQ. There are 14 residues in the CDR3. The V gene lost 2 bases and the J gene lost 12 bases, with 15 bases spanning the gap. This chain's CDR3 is CASSFRTEGGPLHF. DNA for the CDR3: TGCGCCAGCAGCTTTAGGACGGAGGGCGGACCCCTCCACTTT.

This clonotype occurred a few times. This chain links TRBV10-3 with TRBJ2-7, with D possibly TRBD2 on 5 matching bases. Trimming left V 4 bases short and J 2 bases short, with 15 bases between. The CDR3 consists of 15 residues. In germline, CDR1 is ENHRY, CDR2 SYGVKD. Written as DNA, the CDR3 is TGTGCCATCAGTGCTATGGGGAGACGGACCTACGAGCAGTACTTC. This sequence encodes CAISAMGRRTYEQYF.

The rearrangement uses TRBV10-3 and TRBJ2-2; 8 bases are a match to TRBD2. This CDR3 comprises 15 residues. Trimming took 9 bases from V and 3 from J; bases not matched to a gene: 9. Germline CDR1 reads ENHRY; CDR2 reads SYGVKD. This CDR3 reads CAIQAGATYTGELFF. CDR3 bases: TGTGCCATACAAGCGGGGGCCACTTACACCGGGGAGCTGTTTTTT.

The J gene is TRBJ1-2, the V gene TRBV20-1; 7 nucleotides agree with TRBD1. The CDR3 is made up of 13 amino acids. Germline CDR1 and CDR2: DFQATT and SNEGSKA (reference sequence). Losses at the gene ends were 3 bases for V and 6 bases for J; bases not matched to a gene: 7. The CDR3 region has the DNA TGCAGTGCTAGGGGACAGCCTCCTGATGGCTACACCTTC. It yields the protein CSARGQPPDGYTF.

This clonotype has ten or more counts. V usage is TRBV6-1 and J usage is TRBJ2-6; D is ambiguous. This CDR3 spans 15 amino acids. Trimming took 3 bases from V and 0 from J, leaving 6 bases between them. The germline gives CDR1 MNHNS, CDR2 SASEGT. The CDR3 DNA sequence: TGTGCCAGCAGTGAGAAATACTCTGGGGCCAACGTCCTGACTTTC. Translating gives CASSEKYSGANVLTF.

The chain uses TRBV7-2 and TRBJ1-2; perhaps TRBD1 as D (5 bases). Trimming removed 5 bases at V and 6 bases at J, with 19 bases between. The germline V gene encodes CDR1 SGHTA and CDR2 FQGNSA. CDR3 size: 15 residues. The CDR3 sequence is CASSAHKGWGNGYTF. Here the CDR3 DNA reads TGTGCCAGCAGCGCCCACAAGGGGTGGGGTAATGGCTACACCTTC.

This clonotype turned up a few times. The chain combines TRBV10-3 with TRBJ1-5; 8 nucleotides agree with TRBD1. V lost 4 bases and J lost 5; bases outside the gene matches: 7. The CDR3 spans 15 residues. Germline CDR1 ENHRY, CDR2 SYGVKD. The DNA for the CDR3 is TGTGCCATCAGTGTATCAGGGGGCCTGGATCAGCCCCAGCATTTT. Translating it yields CAISVSGGLDQPQHF.

The CDR3: CASFGVGIGRTIEAFF. The CDR3 DNA sequence: TGTGCCAGCTTTGGCGTGGGGATTGGACGTACTATTGAAGCTTTCTTT. This rearrangement joins TRBV6-2 or TRBV6-3 to TRBJ1-1; the D is unclear. Germline V gene sequence: CDR1 MNHEY, CDR2 SVGEGT. The CDR3 consists of 16 residues. Between the trimmed V and J ends, which lost 8 bases and 7 bases, there was a span of 26 bases.